This TCR beta chain came from a study of blood T cell repertoires in COVID-19. The overall study: Sites across the United States, Italy and Spain contributed samples from acute and convalescent COVID-19. T cells, B-cell-depleted T cells, or PBMCs provided the cDNA or gDNA that served as material.

The V gene's germline CDR1 is LGHDT and CDR2 YNNKEL (reference sequence). Losses at the gene ends were 0 bases for V and 5 bases for J; bases not matched to a gene: 10. This CDR3 has 18 amino acids. As processed by the authors: Amplification with reference gene primers provided the estimates of nucleated cell counts. Some clones are missing from TCRdb's copy, which holds only in-frame ones; the method was immunoSEQ multiplex PCR. V and J calls and clone size are copied from that table; D and trimming were computed from the DNA. The sample carries 100,000 to 140,000 clones, 60% to 85% recorded once. The chain has TRBV3-1 (or the pseudogene TRBV3-2) and TRBJ2-5, with TRBD1 matching 12 bases. This sequence was found in a man between 65 and 85 years old with acute or convalescent COVID-19. What was sequenced was peripheral blood. DNA for the CDR3: TGTGCCAGCAGCCAAGAATCTGGAGGGGACAGGGGGCCCGAGACCCAGTACTTC. Its translation: CASSQESGGDRGPETQYF.